One sample yielded the 10 T cell receptor beta chains listed below, sequenced in a study of T-cell reconstitution after alpha-beta-depleted transplantation in children. TCRbeta library preparation incorporated unique molecular identifiers. TCRdb recomputed calls from the PCR reads with MiXCR, one row per CDR3 protein. This table holds about 580,000 distinct CDR3 sequences, 23% found once. The starting material was PBMCs, mostly from graft donor cells, obtained 360 days after TCRalphabeta/CD19-depleted stem cell transplant. These receptors came from a boy younger than two who had a stem cell transplant for acute myeloid leukemia, so the T cells may come from the graft donor.

A few counts support this clonotype. The J gene is TRBJ1-2, the V gene TRBV20-1; 9 bases are shared with TRBD1. In germline, CDR1 is DFQATT, CDR2 SNEGSKA (reference sequence). Trimming at V came to 0 bases and at J to 4 bases, leaving 12 bases not matched to a gene. This CDR3 is 17 amino acids long. The CDR3 DNA is TGCAGTGCTAGAGATATGACAGGGGGGCCCGCTGGCTATGGCTACACCTTC. As protein: CSARDMTGGPAGYGYTF.

In this sample, this clonotype turned up many times. CDR3 sequence: CSVEDMQGTLDTQYF. The CDR3 nucleotides read TGCAGCGTTGAAGATATGCAGGGCACTCTAGATACGCAGTATTTT. The chain uses TRBV29-1 and TRBJ2-3, with a weak D call TRBD1 (5 bases). Germline V CDR1 and CDR2: SQVTM, ANQGSEA. V was trimmed by 0 bases and J by 5 bases, leaving 15 bases between them. CDR3 size: 15 residues.

The table lists this clonotype with a count of one. The chain couples TRBV20-1 to TRBJ2-2, with a possible D match to TRBD1 (6 bases). This CDR3 contains 15 residues. Trimming pared 0 bases from V and 5 bases from J, leaving 13 bases between. The germline gives CDR1 DFQATT, CDR2 SNEGSKA (reference sequence). The CDR3 DNA reads as TGCAGTGCTAGAGAGAAACTTCAGGGGACCGGGGAGCTGTTTTTT. As protein: CSAREKLQGTGELFF.

This clonotype was seen at least ten times. The chain couples TRBV12-3 or TRBV12-4 to TRBJ2-5, with unresolved D. The CDR3 is 14 residues long. V was clipped by 6 bases and J by 1 base, with 12 bases between them. The CDR3 DNA reads TGTGCCAGCAGCCTGGGTAGGGTCCAAGAGACCCAGTACTTC. Protein: CASSLGRVQETQYF.

In its sample, this clonotype was seen many times. The rearrangement links TRBV20-1 to TRBJ1-1; TRBD1 is a possible D gene (6 bases). From germline, CDR1 is DFQATT and CDR2 SNEGSKA (reference sequence). V lost 6 bases to trimming and J lost 1 base, with 12 bases between them. The CDR3 extends over 13 amino acids. The CDR3: CSAINRANTEAFF. Here the CDR3 DNA reads TGCAGTGCGATCAACAGGGCGAACACTGAAGCTTTCTTT.

This clonotype was detected many times. J is TRBJ2-7 and V is TRBV20-1, with a possible D match to TRBD1 (6 bases). CDR1 and CDR2 (germline): DFQATT, SNEGSKA (reference sequence). The CDR3 is made up of 14 amino acids. V was shortened by 5 bases and J by 3 bases, with 17 bases between the two germline ends. The CDR3 loop reads CSAPRAQGSYEQYV. The CDR3 DNA is TGCAGTGCTCCACGGGCTCAGGGGAGCTACGAGCAGTACGTC.

V usage is TRBV18 and J usage is TRBJ1-6, with D perhaps matching TRBD1 (5 bases). The germline gives CDR1 KGHSH, CDR2 LQKENI. This CDR3 spans 16 amino acids. Trimming took off 5 bases at V and 7 bases at J, with 18 bases between the two ends. The CDR3 nucleotides are TGTGCCAGCTCAGCGGCGGCAGGGCGAAGCAATTCACCCCTCCACTTT. Encoded protein: CASSAAAGRSNSPLHF. Based on the CDR3 plus reference TRBV18 and TRBJ1-6, the full variable domain is NAGVMQNPRHLVRRRGQEARLRCSPMKGHSHVYWYRQLPEEGLKFMVYLQKENIIDESGMPKERFSAEFPKEGPSILRIQQVVRGDSAAYFCASSAAAGRSNSPLHFGNGTRLTVT.

This clonotype was seen more than once but under ten times. The chain couples TRBV12-3 or TRBV12-4 to TRBJ1-6; 8 bases match TRBD1. There are 16 residues in the CDR3. J was trimmed by 10 bases and V by 4 bases; bases with no gene match: 12. In nucleotides, the CDR3 is TGTGCCAGCAGTTCTGGGGCCCCGGGACAGGACTCACCCCTCCACTTT. Translation gives CASSSGAPGQDSPLHF.

This clonotype was detected only a few times. This rearrangement joins TRBV12-3 or TRBV12-4 to TRBJ2-1; D possibly matches TRBD1 or TRBD2 (6 bases each). The CDR3 extends over 18 amino acids. V was shortened by 0 bases and J by 10 bases, with 25 bases between the two germline ends. The DNA for the CDR3 is TGTGCCAGCAGTTTAGCGCTAAGGGGCTGGGGGGCCTCGCGCGAGCAGTTCTTC. Its protein product is CASSLALRGWGASREQFF.

Details on this clonotype: It may be a read error: a sequence one base away is much more abundant. The chain employs TRBV20-1 and TRBJ1-1; possible D gene TRBD1, 5 bases. This CDR3 contains 13 residues. Germline loops: CDR1 DFQATT, CDR2 SNEGSKA (reference sequence). V was clipped by 3 bases and J by 4 bases, with 12 bases between them. The CDR3 region is CSASGALSTEAFF. The CDR3 DNA follows: TGCAGTGCTAGTGGGGCATTGAGCACTGAAGCTTTCTTT.